A single sample is the source of the 10 T cell receptor beta chains below, sequenced in a study of radiation and T cells in renal cell carcinoma. Indicated time point: blood 4 weeks post-SBRT, at nephrectomy. Sample treatment: 15 Gy SBRT to primary tumor, nephrectomy 4 weeks later. Sequencing used immunoSEQ multiplex PCR; TCRdb keeps in-frame clones, though not all of them. The sample records just under 150,000 clones, 86% being singletons. The sample in question was blood, obtained from a patient whose treatment included radiotherapy and nephrectomy. Receptor source: a woman between 45 and 60 years old with renal cell carcinoma.

The rearrangement links TRBV19 to TRBJ1-2; D may be TRBD1 (5 bases). The CDR3 runs 11 residues. Germline V gives CDR1 LNHDA, CDR2 SQIVND (reference sequence). Between the trimmed V and J ends, which lost 8 bases and 7 bases, there was a span of 11 bases. The CDR3 sequence: CASRGARGYTF. The CDR3 region has the DNA TGTGCCAGTCGCGGGGCGCGTGGCTACACCTTC.

V usage is TRBV7-9 and J usage is TRBJ2-3, with 9 bases identical to TRBD2. The V gene's germline CDR1 is SEHNR and CDR2 FQNEAQ (reference sequence). After removal of 5 bases from V and 4 bases from J, the junction contained 4 bases not matched to a gene. The CDR3 contains 14 residues. CDR3 coding DNA: TGTGCCAGCAGCCACTTAGCGGGAGCAGATACGCAGTATTTT. Residues: CASSHLAGADTQYF.

The chain recombines TRBV5-1 with TRBJ2-2; 7 bases map to TRBD1. Losses at the gene ends were 2 bases for V and 0 bases for J; bases not matched to a gene: 1. Germline CDR1 and CDR2: SGHRS and YFSETQ. This CDR3 comprises 15 residues. DNA for the CDR3: TGCGCCAGCAGCTTAGGGACAGCGAACACCGGGGAGCTGTTTTTT. This translates into CASSLGTANTGELFF.

The CDR3 nucleotides read TGTGCCAGCTCACCACCCGGACTGAAATTAAATGAGCAGTTCTTC. Translated: CASSPPGLKLNEQFF. V usage is TRBV18 and J usage is TRBJ2-1; weak D call: TRBD2 (5 bases). CDR1 is KGHSH and CDR2 is LQKENI in the germline V gene. The CDR3 has 15 residues. V was pared by 0 bases and J by 7 bases, with 13 bases between.

CDR3: CASSLAPGTHGGIETQYF. For the CDR3, the DNA is TGTGCCAGCAGCTTGGCGCCGGGGACCCACGGGGGAATCGAGACCCAGTACTTC. This chain joins TRBV5-6 and TRBJ2-5; tentative D call: TRBD2 (6 bases). Trimming removed 0 bases at V and 5 bases at J, with 23 bases between. Germline V gene sequence: CDR1 SGHDT, CDR2 YYEEEE. The CDR3 runs to 18 residues.

This clone was picked up one time. The chain recombines TRBV6-6 with TRBJ1-5, with D uncertain. This CDR3 spans 13 amino acids. The V gene's germline CDR1 is MNHNY and CDR2 SVGAGI (reference sequence). Deletions cut 5 bases from V and 7 bases from J, with 12 bases between. CDR3 sequence reads: CASSPPAGQPQHF. The CDR3 nucleotides are TGTGCCAGCAGTCCTCCCGCGGGGCAGCCCCAGCATTTT.

This clone was observed a single time. The chain has TRBV7-2 and TRBJ2-1; maybe TRBD2 (5 bases). Trimming removed 2 bases at V and 0 bases at J, with 11 bases between. CDR1 is SGHTA and CDR2 is FQGNSA in the germline V gene. There are 16 residues in the CDR3. In nucleotides, the CDR3 is TGTGCCAGCAGCTTATTCCGGGGTAGCTCCTACAATGAGCAGTTCTTC. As protein: CASSLFRGSSYNEQFF.

The J gene is TRBJ2-1, the V gene TRBV6-5, with D possibly being TRBD2 (6 bases). Trimming shortened V by 2 bases and J by 8 bases, and 10 bases separated the two germline ends. The CDR3 is 13 amino acids. The germline gives CDR1 MNHEY, CDR2 SVGAGI. CDR3 in amino acids: CASSYREAHEQFF. CDR3 DNA: TGTGCCAGCAGTTACAGGGAGGCCCATGAGCAGTTCTTC.

The chain joins TRBV23-1 to TRBJ2-3; D ambiguous. TRBV23-1 is recorded as an ORF, its role being uncertain. Trimming removed 7 bases from V and 7 bases from J, with 6 bases in between. The CDR3 sequence is 10 residues long. CDR3 region: CASTNYTQYF. The CDR3 coding sequence is TGCGCCAGCACGAATTATACGCAGTATTTT.

V and J are TRBV25-1 and TRBJ2-7; 9 nucleotides align to TRBD1. This CDR3 spans 17 amino acids. V was pared by 4 bases and J by 2 bases, with 12 bases of the junction left unmatched. CDR1 is MGHDK and CDR2 is SYGVNS in the germline V gene. This CDR3 is CASSAKAGTGKTYEQYF. In DNA form, the CDR3 reads TGTGCCAGCAGTGCCAAAGCGGGGACAGGGAAGACCTACGAGCAGTACTTC.